A single sample gave rise to the 30 T cell receptor beta chains below, sequenced in a study of blood T cell repertoires in COVID-19. Repertoires were generated with immunoSEQ multiplex PCR, while TCRdb's copy carries only in-frame clones and drops some. The sample carries some 330,000 clones, 80% to 90% recorded once. The sample comprised PBMCs or T cells enriched from blood (not recorded which). Every receptor here comes from a man aged 30 to 39 who had recovered from COVID-19.

The genes are TRBV5-5 and TRBJ1-5; the D gene is possibly TRBD1 (6 bases). CDR1 and CDR2 (germline): SGHKS, YYEKEE (reference sequence). Trimming shortened V by 0 bases and J by 4 bases, and 17 bases separated the two germline ends. This CDR3 has 17 amino acids. This chain's CDR3 is CASSLANVQGFNQPQHF. CDR3 bases: TGTGCCAGCAGCTTGGCCAACGTGCAGGGGTTTAATCAGCCCCAGCATTTT. The whole variable domain, remainder taken from reference TRBV5-5 and TRBJ1-5, is DAGVTQSPTHLIKTRGQQVTLRCSPISGHKSVSWYQQVLGQGPQFIFQYYEKEERGRGNFPDRFSARQFPNYSSELNVNALLLGDSALYLCASSLANVQGFNQPQHFGDGTRLSIL.

This chain joins TRBV30 and TRBJ1-2, with D possibly matching TRBD1 (5 bases). Trimming left V 7 bases short and J 4 bases short, with 22 bases between. Germline CDR1 reads GTSNPN; CDR2 reads SVGIG (reference sequence). This CDR3 region has 15 residues. The CDR3 DNA sequence: TGTGCCTACTTGCCCGGGACTTTCCCGGGCTATGGCTACACCTTC. Its protein is CAYLPGTFPGYGYTF. The variable domain in full, with the rest retrieved from reference TRBV30 and TRBJ1-2, is SQTIHQWPATLVQPVGSPLSLECTVEGTSNPNLYWYRQAAGRGLQLLFYSVGIGQISSEVPQNLSASRPQDRQFILSSKKLLLSDSGFYLCAYLPGTFPGYGYTFGSGTRLTVV.

The J gene is TRBJ1-2, the V gene TRBV18, with 7 bases lining up with TRBD1. After removal of 5 bases from V and 8 bases from J, the junction contained 17 bases not matched to a gene. From germline, CDR1 is KGHSH and CDR2 LQKENI. The CDR3 has 16 residues. The CDR3 DNA reads as TGTGCCAGCTCAAAGGTCCACGACAGGGAAGGCCGGGGCTACACCTTC. Translating it yields CASSKVHDREGRGYTF.

V and J are TRBV2 and TRBJ2-2; 12 nucleotides align to TRBD2. From germline, CDR1 is SNHLY and CDR2 FYNNEI. The CDR3 is made up of 15 amino acids. Trimming cost V 4 bases and J 7 bases; bases outside gene matches: 4. This chain's CDR3 is CASSGLAGGYGELFF. The DNA for the CDR3 is TGTGCCAGCAGTGGTCTAGCGGGGGGGTACGGGGAGCTGTTTTTT.

This chain joins TRBV19 and TRBJ1-5; D unresolved. Trimming shortened V by 6 bases and J by 6 bases, and 18 bases separated the two germline ends. Germline CDR1 and CDR2: LNHDA and SQIVND (reference sequence). The CDR3 totals 15 residues. The CDR3 coding sequence is TGTGCCAGTAGACCGACTGAAGTTCTTGGTCAGCCCCAGCATTTT. Translation: CASRPTEVLGQPQHF.

The CDR3 nucleotides read TGTGCCAGCAGCGCGGGTCCTACGGTGACTGAAGCTTTCTTT. Its translation is CASSAGPTVTEAFF. The rearrangement joins TRBV5-4 to TRBJ1-1; D is unclear. Trimming stripped 4 bases from V and 5 bases from J, with 15 bases between. The CDR3 spans 14 residues. The germline V gene encodes CDR1 SGHNT and CDR2 YYREEE (reference sequence).

In this sample, this clone turned up once. The chain has TRBV11-2 and TRBJ1-5, with TRBD1 as a possible D gene (5 bases). V dropped 0 bases and J dropped 6 bases, with 9 bases sitting between them. This CDR3 has 14 amino acids. Germline V gene sequence: CDR1 SGHAT, CDR2 FQNNGV. DNA of the CDR3: TGTGCCAGCAGCTTAGACGGGGGTGGTCAGCCCCAGCATTTT. Its protein is CASSLDGGGQPQHF.

This rearrangement joins TRBV2 to TRBJ2-7; D ambiguous. V was shortened by 8 bases and J by 0 bases, with 11 bases between the two germline ends. Germline CDR1 reads SNHLY; CDR2 reads FYNNEI. The CDR3 runs to 13 residues. The CDR3 loop reads CASLTGSSYEQYF. The CDR3 DNA sequence: TGTGCCAGCCTTACCGGTAGCTCCTACGAGCAGTACTTC.

The chain recombines TRBV5-4 with TRBJ1-1; no reliable D call. Germline V gene sequence: CDR1 SGHNT, CDR2 YYREEE (reference sequence). The CDR3 is 14 residues long. V shed 4 bases and J shed 11 bases, with 21 bases lying between them. In DNA form, the CDR3 reads TGTGCCAGCAGCCCTCTTAGCACGGGGTGGTCGGCTTTCTTT. Translation: CASSPLSTGWSAFF.

The chain combines TRBV7-2 with TRBJ2-5, with D unclear. Looked up from germline, CDR1 is SGHTA and CDR2 is FQGNSA. V gave up 3 bases and J gave up 5 bases, with 16 bases separating them. The CDR3 runs to 15 residues. CDR3 region: CASSFVGSKAETQYF. The DNA for the CDR3 is TGTGCCAGCAGCTTCGTCGGATCCAAAGCGGAGACCCAGTACTTC.

The chain has TRBV2 and TRBJ2-3; 13 positions agree with TRBD2. This CDR3 contains 15 residues. Trimming cost V 5 bases and J 3 bases; bases outside gene matches: 2. Germline V lookup: CDR1 SNHLY, CDR2 FYNNEI. The CDR3 DNA reads as TGTGCCAGCAGTCTACTAGCGGGAGGGACAGATACGCAGTATTTT. As protein: CASSLLAGGTDTQYF.

This clone has a handful of counts. The chain combines TRBV19 with TRBJ2-5; 13 bases match TRBD2. V lost 1 base to trimming and J lost 6 bases; unmatched junction nucleotides: 2. The CDR3 has 15 residues. Germline V lookup: CDR1 LNHDA, CDR2 SQIVND (reference sequence). Here the CDR3 DNA reads TGTGCCAGTAGTATAGGGACTAGCGGGAGTCAGACCCAGTACTTC. Residues: CASSIGTSGSQTQYF. The whole variable domain, remainder taken from reference TRBV19 and TRBJ2-5, is DGGITQSPKYLFRKEGQNVTLSCEQNLNHDAMYWYRQDPGQGLRLIYYSQIVNDFQKGDIAEGYSVSREKKESFPLTVTSAQKNPTAFYLCASSIGTSGSQTQYFGPGTRLLVL.

This CDR3 reads CASSIGTGRGYGYTF. CDR3 DNA: TGTGCCAGTAGTATCGGGACAGGCAGAGGGTATGGCTACACCTTC. This rearrangement joins TRBV19 to TRBJ1-2; TRBD1 agrees at 8 bases. The V segment lost 3 bases and the J segment 5 bases; nucleotides outside the gene matches: 8. Germline loops: CDR1 LNHDA, CDR2 SQIVND (reference sequence). The CDR3 contains 15 residues.

The CDR3 here is CASRDRSGVSGNTIYF. Written as DNA, the CDR3 is TGTGCCAGTCGAGACCGGTCGGGGGTCTCTGGAAACACCATATATTTT. V usage is TRBV19 and J usage is TRBJ1-3; maybe TRBD1 (5 bases). The CDR3 covers 16 residues. Germline lookup yields CDR1 LNHDA and CDR2 SQIVND (reference sequence). The V end lost 8 bases, the J end lost 0 bases, and 17 bases lay between the germline ends.

The rearrangement uses TRBV6-5 and TRBJ1-1, with 8 bases matching TRBD1. Per germline, CDR1 MNHEY and CDR2 SVGAGI. With V trimmed by 6 bases and J by 1 base, 4 bases remained unmatched. CDR3 length equals 14 residues. CDR3 in DNA: TGTGCCAGCAGCTACAGGGGGGGGAACACTGAAGCTTTCTTT. Translation: CASSYRGGNTEAFF.

The rearrangement joins TRBV6-1 to TRBJ1-1; D not resolved. Germline CDR1 and CDR2: MNHNS and SASEGT. Trimming cost V 0 bases and J 2 bases, with 7 bases left between them. The CDR3 runs 14 residues. The CDR3 DNA sequence: TGTGCCAGCAGTGAAGCGCGGGGAAACACTGAAGCTTTCTTT. Its protein is CASSEARGNTEAFF.

The J gene is TRBJ2-5, the V gene TRBV5-1; D unclear. The V end lost 1 base, the J end lost 0 bases, and 4 bases lay between the germline ends. This CDR3 is built from 13 residues. CDR1 is SGHRS and CDR2 is YFSETQ in the germline V gene. Here the CDR3 reads CASSLTHQETQYF. In DNA form, the CDR3 reads TGCGCCAGCAGCTTGACACACCAAGAGACCCAGTACTTC. The complete variable domain, with remaining parts taken from reference TRBV5-1 and TRBJ2-5, reads KAGVTQTPRYLIKTRGQQVTLSCSPISGHRSVSWYQQTPGQGLQFLFEYFSETQRNKGNFPGRFSGRQFSNSRSEMNVSTLELGDSALYLCASSLTHQETQYFGPGTRLLVL.

The chain is built from TRBV6-5 and TRBJ2-2; no clear D. This CDR3 contains 16 residues. Germline V gene sequence: CDR1 MNHEY, CDR2 SVGAGI. The V end was cut by 0 bases, the J end by 4 bases, with 12 bases between. Here the CDR3 reads CASSYSGSSVTGELFF. CDR3 DNA: TGTGCCAGCAGTTACTCGGGCAGCTCCGTCACCGGGGAGCTGTTTTTT.

The V gene is TRBV6-5, the J gene TRBJ1-3, with D maybe TRBD1 (6 bases). CDR3 size: 14 residues. Germline V gene lookup returns CDR1 MNHEY and CDR2 SVGAGI. The DNA for the CDR3 is TGTGCTACCACACAGGGCCCCTCTGGAAACACCATATATTTT. Translation: CATTQGPSGNTIYF.

The chain's CDR3 is CASGLGTGSYGYTF. CDR3 coding DNA: TGTGCTAGTGGTTTGGGGACAGGGTCTTATGGCTACACCTTC. J is TRBJ1-2 and V is TRBV12-5; 8 positions match TRBD1. The ends lost 1 base at V and 5 bases at J; junction bases unmatched: 3. Germline CDR1 and CDR2: LGHNT and FRNRAP. The length of the CDR3 is 14 residues.

The chain couples TRBV7-9 to TRBJ2-6; D may be TRBD1 (6 bases). The CDR3 spans 16 residues. V was trimmed by 3 bases and J by 3 bases, leaving 12 bases between them. Germline V CDR1 and CDR2: SEHNR, FQNEAQ (reference sequence). The CDR3 here is CASSFSGGGGANVLTF. CDR3 coding DNA: TGTGCCAGCAGCTTCTCTGGGGGCGGTGGGGCCAACGTCCTGACTTTC.

The chain has TRBV19 and TRBJ2-7, with D tentatively TRBD1 (6 bases). The CDR3 loop spans 16 amino acids. V was pared by 1 base and J by 2 bases, with 15 bases between. Per the germline V gene, CDR1 is LNHDA and CDR2 is SQIVND (reference sequence). The CDR3 loop reads CASSIATGHLPYEQYF. The CDR3 bases are TGTGCCAGTAGTATAGCTACAGGGCACCTCCCCTACGAGCAGTACTTC.

This clone appeared once. This sequence joins TRBV12-3 or TRBV12-4 and TRBJ1-1; 7 bases agree with TRBD1. This CDR3 spans 13 amino acids. V shed 5 bases and J 4 bases; nucleotides not matched to a gene: 4. This chain's CDR3 is CASSQNRGTEAFF. The CDR3 coding sequence is TGTGCCAGCAGTCAAAACAGGGGCACTGAAGCTTTCTTT.

The V and J genes are TRBV5-6 and TRBJ2-1; 7 bases line up with TRBD1. The V gene end was trimmed by 0 bases and the J gene end by 6 bases; junction bases not matched to a gene: 9. CDR1 SGHDT and CDR2 YYEEEE come from the germline V gene. The CDR3 totals 16 residues. CDR3 nucleotide sequence: TGTGCCAGCAGCTTGGCCCCACAGGGGATTACCAATGAGCAGTTCTTC. It translates to CASSLAPQGITNEQFF. The full variable domain, its missing parts supplied by reference TRBV5-6 and TRBJ2-1, is DAGVTQSPTHLIKTRGQQVTLRCSPKSGHDTVSWYQQALGQGPQFIFQYYEEEERQRGNFPDRFSGHQFPNYSSELNVNALLLGDSALYLCASSLAPQGITNEQFFGPGTRLTVL.

The J gene is TRBJ2-3, the V gene TRBV27, with D perhaps TRBD1 (5 bases). This CDR3 region has 13 residues. V lost 6 bases and J 4 bases, leaving 11 bases between the germline ends. Germline V gives CDR1 MNHEY, CDR2 SMNVEV (reference sequence). The CDR3 reads CASSRIRADTQYF. CDR3 nucleotide sequence: TGTGCCAGCAGCCGAATCAGGGCAGATACGCAGTATTTT.

On this clone itself: The same CDR3 arises from other DNA sequences in this sample as well. This chain connects TRBV28 to TRBJ1-5, with a tentative D call TRBD1 (6 bases). The V end lost 6 bases, the J end lost 2 bases, and 8 bases lay between the germline ends. CDR3 size: 13 residues. CDR1 is MDHEN, CDR2 SYDVKM, per germline. CDR3 nucleotide sequence: TGTGCCAGCAGACAGGGTCGCAATCAGCCCCAGCATTTT. This gives the protein CASRQGRNQPQHF.

J is TRBJ2-7 and V is TRBV24-1, with D possibly matching TRBD1 (6 bases). CDR1 and CDR2 from the germline V gene are KGHDR and SFDVKD. V dropped 3 bases and J dropped 2 bases, with 16 bases sitting between them. The CDR3 extends over 16 amino acids. As DNA, the CDR3 is TGTGCCACCAGTGATCGTCAGGACAGCCCGCCCTACGAGCAGTACTTC. This translates into CATSDRQDSPPYEQYF.

The V call is TRBV4-1, the J call TRBJ1-2; 7 nucleotides align to TRBD1. Losses at the gene ends were 2 bases for V and 4 bases for J; bases not matched to a gene: 13. The CDR3 has 17 amino acids. Germline lookup yields CDR1 MGHRA and CDR2 YSYEKL. Here the CDR3 reads CASSQYPGQEGFYGYTF. DNA for the CDR3: TGCGCCAGCAGCCAATATCCTGGACAGGAGGGCTTCTATGGCTACACCTTC.

The J gene is TRBJ1-1, the V gene TRBV11-3; no clear D gene. Germline CDR1 and CDR2: SGHNT and YENEEA. Between the trimmed V and J ends, which lost 3 bases and 0 bases, there was a span of 14 bases. The CDR3 length is 16 residues. CDR3: CASSFRGTDMNTEAFF. The CDR3 DNA reads as TGTGCCAGCAGCTTCCGGGGAACAGACATGAACACTGAAGCTTTCTTT.

The rearrangement uses TRBV28 and TRBJ1-1, with 9 bases lining up with TRBD1. The CDR3 extends over 14 amino acids. Germline trimming cut 4 bases from V and 5 bases from J; bases unmatched to any gene: 5. The germline CDR1 and CDR2 sequences are MDHEN and SYDVKM. The CDR3 coding sequence is TGTGCCAGCAGTTCGGGACAGGGAAGAACTGAAGCTTTCTTT. This sequence encodes CASSSGQGRTEAFF.